This TCR beta chain was obtained from a study of T cells after yellow fever vaccination. Looking at the study overall: SMART-Seq v4 Ultra Low Input served to prepare low-cell-number fractions.

TCRdb called the 5' RACE reads again in MiXCR, with one record for every CDR3 protein. Of about 170,000 distinct CDR3 sequences in the sample, approximately 9.9% were seen once. In this sample, this clonotype turned up a few times. The antigen remains unidentified. Study-level results: Few clonotypes appeared in both CD4 and CD8 compartments.

Trimming removed 2 bases from V and 2 bases from J, with 10 bases in between. Germline V gives CDR1 DFQATT, CDR2 SNEGSKA (reference sequence). This CDR3 comprises 14 residues. The chain links TRBV20-1 to TRBJ1-5, with a tentative D call TRBD1 (6 bases). The sample in question was CD8+ T cells sorted from PBMCs, obtained 15 days after the yellow fever booster vaccination. The TCR sequence derives from a man between 18 and 29 years old who received the YFV17D yellow fever vaccine. The CDR3 loop is CSARSRGGNQPQHF. The CDR3 DNA is TGCAGTGCTAGATCTAGGGGGGGCAATCAGCCCCAGCATTTT.